This T cell receptor beta chain comes out of a study of CD8 T cells in Susac syndrome. Study-level results: A relatively small number of individuals underwent TCR sequencing and HLA analysis.

CDR3 length equals 14 residues. The germline gives CDR1 SEHNR, CDR2 FQNEAQ (reference sequence). The ends were cut back, 8 bases at V and 5 bases at J, with 16 bases in the middle. In blood CD8+ and CD4+ T cells, TCR beta underwent sequencing. Both CD4+ and CD8+ T cells were negatively isolated, and TEMRA cells underwent FACS enrichment. Reverse transcription used roughly 0.45 to 1 ug RNA and random hexamers. A multiplex approach, immunoSEQ multiplex PCR, amplified TCR beta CDR3 across 54 Vbeta and 13 Jbeta. Via MiXCR, TCRdb re-called the immunoSEQ multiplex PCR reads, giving one row per CDR3 protein. This table has some 80,000 distinct CDR3 sequences, 94% appearing once. A note on this clonotype: Its antigen is as yet unknown.

Input material: CD8+ T cells from PBMCs. This clonotype originated in a human donor in good health. The V gene is TRBV7-9, the J gene TRBJ2-1; D is tentatively TRBD1 or TRBD2 (6 bases each). In DNA form, the CDR3 reads TGTGCCAGCCGGGGGCCGGGGGCTAACAATGAGCAGTTCTTC. Its protein is CASRGPGANNEQFF.